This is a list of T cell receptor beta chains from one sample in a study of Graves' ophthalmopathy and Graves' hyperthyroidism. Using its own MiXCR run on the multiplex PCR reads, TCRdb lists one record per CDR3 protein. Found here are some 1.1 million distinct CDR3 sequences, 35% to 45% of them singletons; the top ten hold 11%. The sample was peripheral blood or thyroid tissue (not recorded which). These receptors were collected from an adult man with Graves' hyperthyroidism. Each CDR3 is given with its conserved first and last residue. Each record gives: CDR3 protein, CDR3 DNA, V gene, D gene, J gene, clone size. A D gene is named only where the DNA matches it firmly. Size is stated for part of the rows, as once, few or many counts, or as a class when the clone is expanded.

CDR3aa: CSVILDLSCNEQFF
CDR3nt: TGCAGCGTTATTCTAGATCTAAGCTGCAATGAGCAGTTCTTC
v_gene: TRBV29-1
d_gene: NA
j_gene: TRBJ2-1
abundance: NA

CDR3aa: CATSDGGNTEAFF
CDR3nt: TGTGCCACCAGTGATGGGGGGAACACTGAAGCTTTCTTT
v_gene: TRBV24-1
d_gene: NA
j_gene: TRBJ1-1
abundance: many

CDR3aa: CASSVQWQGSGSPLHF
CDR3nt: TGTGCCAGCAGCGTCCAATGGCAGGGATCGGGTTCACCCCTCCACTTT
v_gene: TRBV9
d_gene: NA
j_gene: TRBJ1-6
abundance: NA

CDR3aa: CATRGQTDTEAFF
CDR3nt: TGTGCCACCAGGGGGCAAACGGACACTGAAGCTTTCTTT
v_gene: TRBV24-1
d_gene: NA
j_gene: TRBJ1-1
abundance: many

CDR3aa: CASSFFARTGYGYTF
CDR3nt: TGTGCCAGCAGTTTCTTCGCCAGGACCGGCTATGGCTACACCTTC
v_gene: TRBV12-3/TRBV12-4
d_gene: NA
j_gene: TRBJ1-2
abundance: NA

CDR3aa: CASSSGAGAGGVTGELFF
CDR3nt: TGTGCCAGCAGCTCCGGTGCTGGGGCAGGGGGCGTTACCGGGGAGCTGTTTTTT
v_gene: TRBV19
d_gene: TRBD1
j_gene: TRBJ2-2
abundance: NA

CDR3aa: CASRLEHEQYF
CDR3nt: TGTGCCAGCAGACTAGAGCACGAGCAGTACTTC
v_gene: TRBV12-3/TRBV12-4
d_gene: NA
j_gene: TRBJ2-7
abundance: many

CDR3aa: CASSHKAEAFF
CDR3nt: TGTGCCAGCAGTCACAAGGCTGAAGCTTTCTTT
v_gene: TRBV28
d_gene: NA
j_gene: TRBJ1-1
abundance: NA

CDR3aa: CASSSLQDRVETQYF
CDR3nt: TGTGCCAGCAGCTCGCTACAGGACAGGGTGGAGACCCAGTACTTC
v_gene: TRBV7-9
d_gene: TRBD1
j_gene: TRBJ2-5
abundance: NA

CDR3aa: CASDLGGSSYEQYF
CDR3nt: TGTGCCAGCGACTTGGGCGGGAGCTCCTACGAGCAGTACTTC
v_gene: TRBV2
d_gene: TRBD2
j_gene: TRBJ2-7
abundance: many

CDR3aa: CASSQEAIGGSYEQYF
CDR3nt: TGCGCCAGCAGCCAAGAGGCAATTGGCGGTTCCTACGAGCAGTACTTC
v_gene: TRBV4-3
d_gene: NA
j_gene: TRBJ2-7
abundance: few

CDR3aa: CASSRARGNGYTF
CDR3nt: TGTGCCAGCAGCAGAGCCAGGGGGAACGGCTACACCTTC
v_gene: TRBV7-8
d_gene: TRBD1
j_gene: TRBJ1-2
abundance: many

CDR3aa: CSTPGREGTQYF
CDR3nt: TGCAGCACTCCGGGCAGGGAGGGGACCCAGTACTTC
v_gene: TRBV29-1
d_gene: TRBD2
j_gene: TRBJ2-5
abundance: once

CDR3aa: CASSLGGYSEETQYF
CDR3nt: TGCGCCAGCAGCTTGGGGGGGTATTCGGAGGAGACCCAGTACTTC
v_gene: TRBV5-1
d_gene: NA
j_gene: TRBJ2-5
abundance: once

CDR3aa: CAISESFMGNTEAFF
CDR3nt: TGTGCCATCAGTGAGTCTTTTATGGGGAACACTGAAGCTTTCTTT
v_gene: TRBV10-3
d_gene: NA
j_gene: TRBJ1-1
abundance: many

CDR3aa: CASRGTGGKEKLFF
CDR3nt: TGTGCCAGCAGGGGGACAGGGGGCAAGGAAAAACTGTTTTTT
v_gene: TRBV12-3/TRBV12-4
d_gene: TRBD1
j_gene: TRBJ1-4
abundance: many

CDR3aa: CASSPDGGVTYEQYF
CDR3nt: TGTGCCAGCAGCCCCGACGGGGGGGTAACCTACGAGCAGTACTTC
v_gene: TRBV2
d_gene: TRBD2
j_gene: TRBJ2-7
abundance: NA

CDR3aa: CASSYSGVANYGYTF
CDR3nt: TGTGCCAGCAGTTACTCAGGGGTGGCAAACTATGGCTACACCTTC
v_gene: TRBV6-5
d_gene: NA
j_gene: TRBJ1-2
abundance: NA

CDR3aa: CASSQDLAFSGQYF
CDR3nt: TGCGCCAGCAGCCAAGATTTGGCCTTCTCCGGGCAGTACTTC
v_gene: TRBV4-1
d_gene: NA
j_gene: TRBJ2-7
abundance: NA

CDR3aa: CASSLREQETQYF
CDR3nt: TGTGCCAGCAGCTTACGCGAACAAGAGACCCAGTACTTC
v_gene: TRBV11-3
d_gene: NA
j_gene: TRBJ2-5
abundance: many

CDR3aa: CATSSTDRVWYGYAF
CDR3nt: TGTGCCACCAGTTCGACGGACAGGGTCTGGTATGGCTACGCCTTC
v_gene: TRBV24-1
d_gene: TRBD1
j_gene: TRBJ1-2
abundance: NA

CDR3aa: CSVTSGSPGQGNEQFF
CDR3nt: TGCAGCGTGACTAGCGGGTCCCCGGGACAGGGCAATGAGCAGTTCTTC
v_gene: TRBV29-1
d_gene: NA
j_gene: TRBJ2-1
abundance: NA

CDR3aa: CASRDRDGNYGYTF
CDR3nt: TGTGCCAGCAGAGACAGGGATGGTAACTATGGCTACACCTTC
v_gene: TRBV2
d_gene: TRBD1
j_gene: TRBJ1-2
abundance: few

CDR3aa: CASSPGEETQYF
CDR3nt: TGCGCCAGCAGCCCGGGGGAAGAGACCCAGTACTTC
v_gene: TRBV18
d_gene: NA
j_gene: TRBJ2-5
abundance: many

CDR3aa: CASSPGQGNTIYF
CDR3nt: TGTGCCAGCAGCCCAGGACAGGGAAACACCATATATTTT
v_gene: TRBV7-2
d_gene: NA
j_gene: TRBJ1-3
abundance: many

CDR3aa: CASSLGPKYEQYF
CDR3nt: TGTGCCAGCAGCTTAGGACCGAAGTACGAGCAGTACTTC
v_gene: TRBV7-8
d_gene: NA
j_gene: TRBJ2-7
abundance: many

CDR3aa: CASSQVGTGELFF
CDR3nt: TGTGCCAGCAGCCAAGTGGGGACCGGGGAGCTGTTTTTT
v_gene: TRBV14
d_gene: NA
j_gene: TRBJ2-2
abundance: many

CDR3aa: CASSTDRGTAFYGYTF
CDR3nt: TGTGCCAGCAGCACGGACAGGGGGACAGCCTTCTATGGCTACACCTTC
v_gene: TRBV7-9
d_gene: TRBD1
j_gene: TRBJ1-2
abundance: NA

CDR3aa: CASSAHGRVNGYTF
CDR3nt: TGTGCCAGCAGTGCCCATGGCAGGGTCAATGGCTACACCTTC
v_gene: TRBV25-1
d_gene: NA
j_gene: TRBJ1-2
abundance: once

CDR3aa: CASSSIKTVVEKLFF
CDR3nt: TGTGCCAGCAGCTCTATAAAGACGGTCGTGGAAAAACTGTTTTTT
v_gene: TRBV7-9
d_gene: NA
j_gene: TRBJ1-4
abundance: few

CDR3aa: CASAADSQETQYF
CDR3nt: TGTGCCAGCGCTGCGGACAGCCAAGAGACCCAGTACTTC
v_gene: TRBV6-5
d_gene: NA
j_gene: TRBJ2-5
abundance: few

CDR3aa: CASSVGPPGRATNEKLFF
CDR3nt: TGTGCCAGCAGCGTAGGCCCCCCCGGACGTGCAACTAATGAAAAACTGTTTTTT
v_gene: TRBV9
d_gene: NA
j_gene: TRBJ1-4
abundance: NA

CDR3aa: CASSWGGTNTEAFF
CDR3nt: TGTGCCAGCAGCTGGGGAGGTACTAACACTGAAGCTTTCTTT
v_gene: TRBV7-9
d_gene: NA
j_gene: TRBJ1-1
abundance: NA

CDR3aa: CASSVTSGVGEQYF
CDR3nt: TGTGCCAGCAGTGTAACTAGCGGGGTCGGCGAGCAGTACTTC
v_gene: TRBV2
d_gene: TRBD2
j_gene: TRBJ2-7
abundance: many

CDR3aa: CASSYLAGRETQYF
CDR3nt: TGTGCCAGCAGTTATCTCGCTGGGCGGGAGACCCAGTACTTC
v_gene: TRBV6-5
d_gene: NA
j_gene: TRBJ2-5
abundance: few

CDR3aa: CSVGGTSYEQYF
CDR3nt: TGCAGCGTTGGAGGGACTAGCTACGAGCAGTACTTC
v_gene: TRBV29-1
d_gene: TRBD2
j_gene: TRBJ2-7
abundance: NA

CDR3aa: CSARASVYSKRRIEYF
CDR3nt: TGCAGTGCTAGAGCCAGCGTCTATAGCAAGAGGCGGATCGAGTACTTC
v_gene: TRBV20-1
d_gene: NA
j_gene: TRBJ2-5
abundance: NA

CDR3aa: CSVSPRELFF
CDR3nt: TGCAGCGTTTCTCCGCGGGAGCTGTTTTTT
v_gene: TRBV29-1
d_gene: NA
j_gene: TRBJ2-2
abundance: NA

CDR3aa: CASKPYRGYGYTF
CDR3nt: TGTGCCAGCAAACCCTACAGGGGCTATGGCTACACCTTC
v_gene: TRBV6-5
d_gene: TRBD1
j_gene: TRBJ1-2
abundance: many

CDR3aa: CASSLTGNLYNSPLHF
CDR3nt: TGTGCCAGCAGCTTAACTGGGAACCTGTATAATTCACCCCTCCACTTT
v_gene: TRBV7-2
d_gene: NA
j_gene: TRBJ1-6
abundance: many

CDR3aa: CASSPGLAGGQGETQYF
CDR3nt: TGTGCCAGCTCACCGGGACTAGCGGGAGGACAGGGGGAGACCCAGTACTTC
v_gene: TRBV2
d_gene: TRBD2
j_gene: TRBJ2-5
abundance: NA

CDR3aa: CASTQPTSSYEQYF
CDR3nt: TGTGCCAGCACTCAGCCAACTAGCTCCTACGAGCAGTACTTC
v_gene: TRBV12-3/TRBV12-4
d_gene: NA
j_gene: TRBJ2-7
abundance: few

CDR3aa: CASSFVRELIYGYTF
CDR3nt: TGTGCCAGCAGCTTTGTGCGGGAGCTAATCTATGGCTACACCTTC
v_gene: TRBV7-2
d_gene: NA
j_gene: TRBJ1-2
abundance: many

CDR3aa: CASSPQAGQQGDTQYF
CDR3nt: TGTGCCAGCAGCCCCCAGGCGGGACAGCAAGGAGATACGCAGTATTTT
v_gene: TRBV9
d_gene: NA
j_gene: TRBJ2-3
abundance: NA